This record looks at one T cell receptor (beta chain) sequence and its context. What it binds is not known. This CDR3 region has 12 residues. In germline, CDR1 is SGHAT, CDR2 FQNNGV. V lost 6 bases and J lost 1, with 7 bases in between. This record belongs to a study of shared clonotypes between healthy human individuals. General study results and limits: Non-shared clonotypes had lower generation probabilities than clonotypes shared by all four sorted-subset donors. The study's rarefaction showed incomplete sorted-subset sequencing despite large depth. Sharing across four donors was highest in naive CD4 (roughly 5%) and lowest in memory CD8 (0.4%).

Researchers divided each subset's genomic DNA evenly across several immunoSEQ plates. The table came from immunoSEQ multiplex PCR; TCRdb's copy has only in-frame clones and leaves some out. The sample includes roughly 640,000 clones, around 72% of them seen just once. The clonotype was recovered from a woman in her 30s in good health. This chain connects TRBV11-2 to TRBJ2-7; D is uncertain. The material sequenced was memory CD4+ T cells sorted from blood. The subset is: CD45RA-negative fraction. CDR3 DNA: TGTGCCAGCAGGGGCGGTTCCTACGAGCAGTACTTC. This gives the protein CASRGGSYEQYF.